This section outlines one T cell receptor beta chain sequence together with its context. This specimen belongs to a study of blood T cell repertoires in COVID-19. Study in general: Some COVID-19 samples were acute and others convalescent; all came from the United States, Italy and Spain. From T cells, B-cell-depleted T cells, or PBMCs came the material, which was cDNA or gDNA.

The CDR3 extends over 18 amino acids. Germline V gene lookup returns CDR1 SGHAT and CDR2 FQNNGV. The V end lost 1 base, the J end lost 7 bases, and 22 bases lay between the germline ends. Authors' data handling: Counts of nucleated cells, estimated from reference gene primer amplification, were obtained. The protocol was immunoSEQ multiplex PCR, while the TCRdb copy is restricted to in-frame clones and leaves out a portion. That table is the source of V, J and clone size, and D and trimming were worked out from the DNA. This sample has about 100,000 clones, with around 88% found just once. V gene TRBV11-2 combines with J gene TRBJ2-2; D may be TRBD2 (5 bases). The receptor was isolated from a human donor in a cohort sampled during active COVID-19. The sequenced sample consisted of peripheral blood. The CDR3 here is CASSLVEGILGGSGELFF. Here the CDR3 DNA reads TGTGCCAGCAGCTTAGTGGAAGGTATATTGGGTGGGAGCGGGGAGCTGTTTTTT.